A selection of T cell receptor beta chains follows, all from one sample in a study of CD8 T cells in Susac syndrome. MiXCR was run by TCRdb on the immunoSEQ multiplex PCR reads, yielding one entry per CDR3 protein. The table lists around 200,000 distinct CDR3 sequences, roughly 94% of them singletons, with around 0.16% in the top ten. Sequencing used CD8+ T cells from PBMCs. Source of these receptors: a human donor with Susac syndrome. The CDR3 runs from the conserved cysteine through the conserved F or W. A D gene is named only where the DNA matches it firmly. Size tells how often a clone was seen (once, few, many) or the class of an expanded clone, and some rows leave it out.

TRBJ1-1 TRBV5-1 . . TGCGCCAGCAGCTCGGGGGGCGAGAACACTGAAGCTTTCTTT CASSSGGENTEAFF
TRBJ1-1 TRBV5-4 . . TGTGCCAGCAGCTCGACCCTGGCGGGGGGCACTGAAGCTTTCTTT CASSSTLAGGTEAFF
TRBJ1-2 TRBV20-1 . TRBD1 TGCAGTGCTAGAGAAACAGGGGCTAGCGAATACTATGGCTACACCTTC CSARETGASEYYGYTF
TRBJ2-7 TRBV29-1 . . TGCAGCGTTCGGTTTCCTGGCAGGGCCTACGAGCAGTACTTC CSVRFPGRAYEQYF
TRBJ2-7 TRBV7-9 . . TGTGCCAGCAGCCCCCCGGGTAGCCCGTCCTACGAGCAGTACTTC CASSPPGSPSYEQYF
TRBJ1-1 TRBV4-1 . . TGCGCCAGCACCGGCGCGAACACTGAAGCTTTCTTT CASTGANTEAFF
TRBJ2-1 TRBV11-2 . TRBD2 TGTGCCAGCAGCTCTTATAGCGGGGGGCCAGCGGATGAGCAGTTCTTC CASSSYSGGPADEQFF
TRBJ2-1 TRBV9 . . TGTGCCAGCAGCGTAGAGCGGAATCGGATGGGTGAGCAGTTCTTC CASSVERNRMGEQFF
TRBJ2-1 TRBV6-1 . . TGTGCCAGCAGTGAGTTGAACGGCTCCTACAATGAGCAGTTCTTC CASSELNGSYNEQFF
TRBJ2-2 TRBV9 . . TGTGCCAGCAGCGTAGAACCAACCGGGGAGCTGTTTTTT CASSVEPTGELFF
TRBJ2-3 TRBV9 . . TGTGCCAGCAGCGCCGAGACTTACACAGATACGCAGTATTTT CASSAETYTDTQYF
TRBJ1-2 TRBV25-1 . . TGTGCCAGCAGTGAATGGGGTAACAGCAACTATGGCTACACCTTC CASSEWGNSNYGYTF
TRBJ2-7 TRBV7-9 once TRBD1 TGTGCCAGCAGCGATGTAGGACAGGAGTTCGAGCAGTACTTC CASSDVGQEFEQYF
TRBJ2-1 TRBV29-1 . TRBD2 TGCAGCGTTGGGGATAGCGGGAATTACAATGAGCAGTTCTTC CSVGDSGNYNEQFF
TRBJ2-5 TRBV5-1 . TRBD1 TGCGCCAGCAGCCTCGGACAGGGGGCGCGATGGGTCAAGCCAGAGACCCAGTACTTC CASSLGQGARWVKPETQYF
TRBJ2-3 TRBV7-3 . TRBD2 TGTGCCAGCAGCTCCTATGTCAGCGGGATCAGCACAGATACGCAGTATTTT CASSSYVSGISTDTQYF
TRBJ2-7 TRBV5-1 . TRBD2 TGCGCCAGCAGATCTACTAGCGGCCCCACCTACGAGCAGTACTTC CASRSTSGPTYEQYF
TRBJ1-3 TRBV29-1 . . TGCAGCGTTAGGAGCTCTGGAAACACCATATATTTT CSVRSSGNTIYF
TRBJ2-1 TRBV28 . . TGTGCCAGCAGTCGCAGCGCTACCTACAATGAGCAGTTCTTC CASSRSATYNEQFF
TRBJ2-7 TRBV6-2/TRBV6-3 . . TGTGCCAGCAGTTACCCCCAGGGGATAACCTACGAGCAGTACTTC CASSYPQGITYEQYF
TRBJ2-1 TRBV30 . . TGTGCCTGGACCCGTAGCTCCTACAATGAGCAGTTCTTC CAWTRSSYNEQFF
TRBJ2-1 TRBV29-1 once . TGCAGCGTTGAAGATAGGAGAATAGGAGTACCTCCTTACAATGAGCAGTTCTTC CSVEDRRIGVPPYNEQFF
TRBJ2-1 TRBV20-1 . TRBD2 TGCAGTGCTAGACTAGCGGGGGGGCCCGGTGAGCAGTTCTTC CSARLAGGPGEQFF
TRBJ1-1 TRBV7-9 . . TGTGCCAGCAGCTTAGCTCAGGGGCTTGACACTGAAGCTTTCTTT CASSLAQGLDTEAFF
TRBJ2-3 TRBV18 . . TGTGCCAGCTCACCAGCTGTTCGTGATGACACAGATACGCAGTATTTT CASSPAVRDDTDTQYF
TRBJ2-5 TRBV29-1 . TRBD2 TGCAGCGCCAGGACTAGCGGGGGGGCTGGGGAGACCCAGTACTTC CSARTSGGAGETQYF
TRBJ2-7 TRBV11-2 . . TGTGCCAGCAGCTTAGATCCGGGCGGCTACGAGCAGTACTTC CASSLDPGGYEQYF
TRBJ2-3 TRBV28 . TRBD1 TGTGCCAGCAGTTTACTCCAGGGACAGGGAGATACGCAGTATTTT CASSLLQGQGDTQYF
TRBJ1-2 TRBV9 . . TGTGCCAGCAGCTCCTCCGGGACACCAAGAGCTAACTATGGCTACACCTTC CASSSSGTPRANYGYTF
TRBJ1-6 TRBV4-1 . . TGCGCCAGCAGCCAACTTGCCCTTGGCAGAAATAATTCACCCCTCCACTTT CASSQLALGRNNSPLHF
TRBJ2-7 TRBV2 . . TGTGCCAGCAGTGAAGCGAGAGTCCTGCCCTCCTACGAGCAGTACTTC CASSEARVLPSYEQYF
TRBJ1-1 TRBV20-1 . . TGCAGTGCTAGAGATCTCGGGGGTTTTGGGATGAACACTGAAGCTTTCTTT CSARDLGGFGMNTEAFF
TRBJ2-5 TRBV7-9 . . TGTGCCAGCAGCTCCCCAGGGGAAGGTTTGGAGACCCAGTACTTC CASSSPGEGLETQYF
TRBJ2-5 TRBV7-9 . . TGTGCCAGCAAAACGTTCCAAGAGACCCAGTACTTC CASKTFQETQYF
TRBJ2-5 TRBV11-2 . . TGTGCCAGCAGCTCCGTCCATTCACTTACTCAGGGGAGTATAGAGACCCAGTACTTC CASSSVHSLTQGSIETQYF
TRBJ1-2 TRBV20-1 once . TGCAGTGCTAGAGATTCGCAGATTGGGGGCTACACCTTC CSARDSQIGGYTF